Below, 7 T cell receptor beta chains from the same sample are listed, as sequenced in a study of shared clonotypes between healthy human individuals. Repertoires were generated with immunoSEQ multiplex PCR, while TCRdb's copy carries only in-frame clones and drops some. The table includes 70,000 to 95,000 clones, about 61% detected once. Sequencing was performed on memory CD8+ T cells sorted from blood. Documented subset: CD45RO+ cells pooled with CCR7-negative TemRA cells. The receptors originated from a man aged 25-45 years in good health.

The J gene is TRBJ1-1, the V gene TRBV6-4; TRBD1 matches at 7 bases. V was clipped by 6 bases and J by 2 bases; unmatched bases: 6. Germline V gives CDR1 MRHNA, CDR2 SNTAGT. The CDR3 is made up of 14 amino acids. CDR3 amino acids: CASSSGTDNTEAFF. DNA of the CDR3: TGTGCCAGCAGCTCCGGGACAGACAACACTGAAGCTTTCTTT.

This rearrangement joins TRBV19 to TRBJ2-1; 10 nucleotides agree with TRBD1. The CDR3 length is 15 residues. The V gene's germline CDR1 is LNHDA and CDR2 SQIVND (reference sequence). Losses at the gene ends were 3 bases for V and 7 bases for J; bases not matched to a gene: 6. CDR3 region: CASSISRTGGNEQFF. The CDR3 DNA is TGTGCCAGTAGTATTTCACGGACAGGGGGGAATGAGCAGTTCTTC.

The chain employs TRBV14 and TRBJ2-7, with a possible D match to TRBD2 (6 bases). V dropped 5 bases and J dropped 3 bases, with 17 bases sitting between them. The germline V gene encodes CDR1 SGHDN and CDR2 FVKESK. The CDR3 loop spans 15 amino acids. The CDR3 nucleotides read TGTGCCAGCAGCGTATACCCGGGAGTAAGCTACGAGCAGTACTTC. Its protein product is CASSVYPGVSYEQYF.

The J gene is TRBJ1-1, the V gene TRBV6-5, with D possibly TRBD1 on 6 matching bases. In germline, CDR1 is MNHEY, CDR2 SVGAGI. Trimming took 5 bases from V and 2 from J, leaving 9 bases between them. The CDR3 is 13 amino acids. The CDR3 sequence: CASSPGTNTEAFF. CDR3 nucleotides: TGTGCCAGCAGTCCCGGGACAAACACTGAAGCTTTCTTT.

In DNA, the CDR3 is TGTGCCAGCAGCCTTGGTTCCTCCTACGAGCAGTACTTC. Residues: CASSLGSSYEQYF. This chain joins TRBV11-1 and TRBJ2-7; D is unresolved. The CDR3 consists of 13 residues. V was cut by 5 bases and J by 0 bases, with 8 bases left in between. Per germline, CDR1 SGHAT and CDR2 FQDESV (reference sequence).

This chain uses TRBV9 with TRBJ1-1; weak D call: TRBD1 (5 bases). Germline V gives CDR1 SGDLS, CDR2 YYNGEE. The CDR3 has 11 residues. Deletions cut 1 base from V and 12 bases from J, with 10 bases between. CDR3 amino acids: CASSVRQRPFF. Here the CDR3 DNA reads TGTGCCAGCAGCGTAAGACAGAGACCTTTCTTT.

A few counts support this clone. This rearrangement joins TRBV11-2 to TRBJ1-2; no clear D. The length of the CDR3 is 14 residues. Germline V CDR1 and CDR2: SGHAT, FQNNGV. The V gene lost 4 bases and the J gene lost 7 bases, with 16 bases spanning the gap. The CDR3 loop reads CASSSNDAFGGYTF. CDR3 nucleotide sequence: TGTGCCAGCAGCTCGAACGACGCCTTCGGTGGCTACACCTTC.